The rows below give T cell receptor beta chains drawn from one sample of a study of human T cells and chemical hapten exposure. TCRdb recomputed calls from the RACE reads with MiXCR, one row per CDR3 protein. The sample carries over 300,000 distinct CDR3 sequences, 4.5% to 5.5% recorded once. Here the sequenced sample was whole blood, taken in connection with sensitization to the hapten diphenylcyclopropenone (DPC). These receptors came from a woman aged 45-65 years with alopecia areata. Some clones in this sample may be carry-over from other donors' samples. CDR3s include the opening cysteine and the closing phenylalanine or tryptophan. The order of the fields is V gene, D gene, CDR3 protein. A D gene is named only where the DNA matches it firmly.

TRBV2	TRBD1	CASSEGGRGTGELFF
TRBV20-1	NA	CSARSRGKSTEAFF
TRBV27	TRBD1	CASSFVTGTGPYGYTF
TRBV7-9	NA	CASSLAQGGFNEKLFF
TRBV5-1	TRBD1	CASSPQGQGVGQPQHF
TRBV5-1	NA	CASSLGSPGQIYSYEQYF
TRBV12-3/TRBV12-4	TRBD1	CASRRQGVLMNTEAFF
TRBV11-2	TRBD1	CASSSTTGFGQETQYF
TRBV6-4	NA	CASSRGSDTQYF
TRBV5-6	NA	CASSWRGTSYEQYF
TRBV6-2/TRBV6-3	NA	CASRDEQGNQPQHF
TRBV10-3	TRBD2	CAISNPGLAELPSTDTQYF
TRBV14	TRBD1	CASSQDRGLSSGYTF
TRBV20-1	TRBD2	CSARDRSSGNIKDEQYF
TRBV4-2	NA	CASSRRQTTNTEAFF
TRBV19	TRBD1	CATTGGKGYTF
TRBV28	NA	CASSLPRAWYEQYF